Listed here are 2 T cell receptor beta chains from one sample, sequenced in a study of T cells in localized non-small cell lung cancer (dated by TCRdb to about 2020). The receptor library was made with the immunoSEQ multiplex PCR assay. Entries here come from immuneACCESS through TCRdb and include only in-frame sequences with V and J called. Some clones fail to appear in such tables; in the studies checked, an unresolved V gene covers under half of the shortfall, and the cause of the remainder is unknown. The sample table contains tens of thousands of clones; only one count was recorded for 92% of them. The ten largest clones capture around 3.9% of the sample. Sequenced material: peripheral blood mononuclear cells, taken before any cancer treatment. Every receptor here comes from a woman between 40 and 69 years old with stage III lung adenocarcinoma.

This clone appeared once. The chain links TRBV19 to TRBJ2-2; TRBD2 matches at 9 bases. The CDR3 consists of 14 residues. V trimming: 6 bases; J trimming: 3 bases; junction bases outside the gene matches: 2. Germline CDR1 LNHDA, CDR2 SQIVND (reference sequence). CDR3 loop: CASRGLADTGELFF. CDR3 DNA: TGTGCCAGTAGGGGACTAGCCGACACCGGGGAGCTGTTTTTT.

V is TRBV19 and J is TRBJ1-3; D is unresolved. V lost 5 bases and J lost 0, with 8 bases in between. Looked up from germline, CDR1 is LNHDA and CDR2 is SQIVND (reference sequence). The CDR3 consists of 14 residues. For the CDR3, the DNA is TGTGCCAGTAGTCAGGACCACTCTGGAAACACCATATATTTT. Its protein product is CASSQDHSGNTIYF.